Listed here are 13 T cell receptor beta chains from one sample, sequenced in a study of blood T cells in healthy people across ages. A J-beta primer mix and a sample-barcoded 5' primer were used in a second PCR of roughly 6 to 11 cycles. One entry per CDR3 protein, called by TCRdb with MiXCR from the 5' RACE reads. The sample yields around 1,000,000 distinct CDR3 sequences, about two fifths seen once. Sequencing used blood. These receptor sequences come from a man younger than 35 in good health.

This clonotype has more than one count but fewer than ten. The gene calls are TRBV9 and TRBJ1-1; D call uncertain. Germline V gene sequence: CDR1 SGDLS, CDR2 YYNGEE. This CDR3 is 14 amino acids long. The V gene lost 0 bases and the J gene lost 4 bases, with 10 bases spanning the gap. For the CDR3, the DNA is TGTGCCAGCAGCGTAGACTCCCGCAGCACTGAAGCTTTCTTT. Protein product: CASSVDSRSTEAFF.

The rearrangement links TRBV7-2 to TRBJ2-5, with 8 bases that match TRBD1. The length of the CDR3 is 15 residues. V shed 1 base, J shed 13 bases, and the junction held 14 bases outside the gene matches. The germline gives CDR1 SGHTA, CDR2 FQGNSA. The CDR3 DNA follows: TGTGCCAGCAGCTTAGGGAGACAGGGGTTTAATGAGCGGTACTTC. It codes for CASSLGRQGFNERYF.

There are a few counts of this clonotype. This sequence joins TRBV9 and TRBJ2-3; D possibly uses TRBD1 or TRBD2 (5 bases each). From germline, CDR1 is SGDLS and CDR2 YYNGEE. Trimming removed 2 bases from V and 0 bases from J, with 13 bases in between. The CDR3 totals 16 residues. In DNA form, the CDR3 reads TGTGCCAGCAGCGTTACAGGACTGTCTAGCACAGATACGCAGTATTTT. Its protein product is CASSVTGLSSTDTQYF.

The chain is built from TRBV15 and TRBJ2-7; tentatively, D is TRBD1 (5 bases). The length of the CDR3 is 13 residues. Trimming cost V 5 bases and J 7 bases, with 15 bases left between them. CDR1 is LNHNV, CDR2 YYDKDF, per germline (reference sequence). The CDR3 protein is CATSEQAYNEQYF. DNA of the CDR3: TGTGCCACCAGCGAACAGGCCTACAATGAGCAGTACTTC.

The CDR3 is CATTDHTANYGYTF. CDR3 sequence (DNA): TGTGCCACCACGGACCATACAGCTAACTATGGCTACACCTTC. The genes are TRBV10-3 and TRBJ1-2; D gene ambiguous. Trimming cost V 10 bases and J 0 bases, with 15 bases left between them. CDR1 and CDR2 (germline): ENHRY, SYGVKD. The CDR3 is made up of 14 amino acids.

In regard to this clonotype: At one boundary the junction diverges from the germline segment, which might be a read error. The V gene is TRBV20-1, the J gene TRBJ2-3; D gene ambiguous. Germline lookup yields CDR1 DFQATT and CDR2 SNEGSKA (reference sequence). The CDR3 runs 16 residues. CDR3 protein: CSARDRAGAPTDTQCF. The CDR3 DNA follows: TGCAGTGCTAGAGATCGGGCAGGTGCGCCCACAGATACGCAGTGTTTT.

The chain joins TRBV5-5 to TRBJ2-5; TRBD2 agrees at 9 bases. Per the germline V gene, CDR1 is SGHKS and CDR2 is YYEKEE (reference sequence). V shed 2 bases and J 11 bases; nucleotides not matched to a gene: 13. The CDR3 has 15 residues. Written as DNA, the CDR3 is TGTGCCAGCAGCTTAACCTTGGGACTAGCCGATGAGCAGTACTTC. Translation gives CASSLTLGLADEQYF.

This clonotype came up a few times. The CDR3 region has the DNA TGTGCCAGCAGCTTGCAGGCGACTAATGAAAAACTGTTTTTT. As protein: CASSLQATNEKLFF. The chain employs TRBV7-6 and TRBJ1-4; D call uncertain. CDR3 length equals 14 residues. Per germline, CDR1 SGHVS and CDR2 FNYEAQ. With 3 bases removed from V and 2 bases from J, the gap between germline ends came to 7 bases.

This chain uses TRBV12-3 or TRBV12-4 with TRBJ1-5; D is undetermined. Trimming removed 3 bases at V and 1 base at J, with 13 bases between. There are 16 residues in the CDR3. The chain's CDR3 is CASSLWGGPSNQPQHF. The CDR3 DNA reads TGTGCCAGCAGTTTGTGGGGAGGGCCCAGCAATCAGCCCCAGCATTTT.

J is TRBJ2-5 and V is TRBV20-1; D is ambiguous. CDR1 and CDR2 (germline): DFQATT, SNEGSKA (reference sequence). The length of the CDR3 is 12 residues. Trimming removed 3 bases at V and 5 bases at J, with 10 bases between. CDR3 bases: TGCAGTGCTAGTGGCCCGCCCGAGACCCAGTACTTC. This sequence encodes CSASGPPETQYF.

The count of this clonotype is one. J is TRBJ1-2 and V is TRBV2; D not certain. CDR3 length: 15 residues. V was clipped by 2 bases and J by 4 bases, with 14 bases between them. The V gene's germline CDR1 is SNHLY and CDR2 FYNNEI. The CDR3 sequence: CASSEQEAPLYGYTF. CDR3 nucleotides: TGTGCCAGCAGTGAACAGGAAGCCCCTCTCTATGGCTACACCTTC.

This clonotype was seen a few times. The rearrangement links TRBV6-2 or TRBV6-3 to TRBJ2-7; TRBD1 agrees at 8 bases. J lost 3 bases, V lost 5 bases, and 3 bases had no gene match. This CDR3 is 13 amino acids long. The germline V gene has CDR1 MNHEY and CDR2 SVGEGT. The CDR3 here is CASSGQGYYEQYF. DNA for the CDR3: TGTGCCAGCAGTGGACAGGGCTACTACGAGCAGTACTTC.

This clonotype was counted a few times. The chain couples TRBV7-2 to TRBJ2-4, with 7 nucleotides matching TRBD2. The germline V gene has CDR1 SGHTA and CDR2 FQGNSA. The CDR3 loop spans 18 amino acids. The J segment lost 5 bases and the V segment lost 1 base, leaving 14 bases of the junction unmatched. The CDR3 bases are TGTGCCAGCAGCTTAGTTGGCCGGCGGGGGTTTAGGGAAAACATTCAGTACTTC. This translates into CASSLVGRRGFRENIQYF.